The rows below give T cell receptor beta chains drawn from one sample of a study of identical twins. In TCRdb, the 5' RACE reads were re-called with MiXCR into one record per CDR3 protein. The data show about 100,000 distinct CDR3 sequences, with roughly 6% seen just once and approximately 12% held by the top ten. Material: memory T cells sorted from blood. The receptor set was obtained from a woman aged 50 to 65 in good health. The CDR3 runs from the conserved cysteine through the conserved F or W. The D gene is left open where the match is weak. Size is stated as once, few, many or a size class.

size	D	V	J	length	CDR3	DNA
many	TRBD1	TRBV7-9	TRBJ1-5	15	CASSPGQGGNQPQHF	TGTGCCAGCAGCCCGGGACAGGGAGGCAATCAGCCCCAGCATTTT
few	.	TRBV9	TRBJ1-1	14	CASNTAGLNTEAFF	TGTGCCAGCAACACCGCAGGGCTGAACACTGAAGCTTTCTTT
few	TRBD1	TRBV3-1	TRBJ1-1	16	CASSPNPQGVNTEAFF	TGTGCCAGCAGTCCAAATCCACAGGGGGTGAACACTGAAGCTTTCTTT
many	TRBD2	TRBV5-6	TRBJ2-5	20	CASSLVGALPSGRYQETQYF	TGTGCCAGCAGCTTGGTGGGGGCCCTACCTAGCGGGAGATACCAAGAGACCCAGTACTTC
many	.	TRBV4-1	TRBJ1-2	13	CASSRVADYGYTF	TGCGCCAGCAGCAGGGTAGCGGACTATGGCTACACCTTC
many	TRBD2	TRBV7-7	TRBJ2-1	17	CASSPFNSGRSANEQFF	TGTGCCAGCAGTCCGTTTAATAGCGGGAGATCAGCAAATGAGCAGTTCTTC
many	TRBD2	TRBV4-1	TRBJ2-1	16	CASSQVGGTVGNEQFF	TGCGCCAGCAGCCAAGTCGGGGGGACGGTGGGGAATGAGCAGTTCTTC
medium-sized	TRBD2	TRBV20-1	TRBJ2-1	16	CSARGPFGLAVNEQFF	TGCAGTGCTAGAGGTCCCTTTGGACTAGCGGTCAATGAGCAGTTCTTC
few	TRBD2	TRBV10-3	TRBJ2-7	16	CAISSTSGSVLYEQYF	TGTGCCATCAGTTCGACTAGCGGGAGTGTCCTCTACGAGCAGTACTTC
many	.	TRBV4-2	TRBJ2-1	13	CASSQEAGHEQFF	TGTGCCAGCAGCCAAGAGGCAGGGCATGAGCAGTTCTTC
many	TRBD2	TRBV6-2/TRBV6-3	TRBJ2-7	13	CASSLASGNEQYF	TGTGCCAGCAGCCTCGCTAGCGGGAATGAGCAGTACTTC
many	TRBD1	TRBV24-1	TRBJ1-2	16	CATSAIPGQGHYGYTF	TGTGCCACCAGTGCGATTCCGGGACAGGGTCACTATGGCTACACCTTC
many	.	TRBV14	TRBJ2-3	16	CASSQATVAGFDTQYF	TGTGCCAGCAGCCAAGCTACCGTGGCGGGCTTCGATACGCAGTATTTT
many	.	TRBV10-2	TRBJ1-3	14	CASSRGADGNTIYF	TGCGCCAGCAGTCGGGGCGCGGACGGAAACACCATATATTTT
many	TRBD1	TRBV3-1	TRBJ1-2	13	CASSPGTVRVYTF	TGTGCCAGCAGTCCCGGGACAGTTAGAGTCTACACCTTC
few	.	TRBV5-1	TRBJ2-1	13	CASSWQGGNEQFF	TGCGCCAGCAGCTGGCAGGGTGGCAATGAGCAGTTCTTC